This T cell receptor beta chain was profiled in a study of T cell changes during pregnancy in multiple sclerosis. TCRdb's copy holds only in-frame clones and misses some; the assay was immunoSEQ multiplex PCR. The data show about 18,000 clones, approximately 88% seen once. Germline lookup yields CDR1 DFQATT and CDR2 SNEGSKA (reference sequence). Trimming took off 3 bases at V and 8 bases at J, with 10 bases between the two ends. The CDR3 loop spans 11 amino acids. This clonotype was obtained from a female donor in good health, enrolled as a control in a pregnancy study. The V and J genes are TRBV20-1 and TRBJ1-2, with D uncertain. Sequencing was performed on CD8+ T cells from peripheral blood mononuclear cells, taken in the third trimester of pregnancy. CDR3 DNA sequence: TGCAGTGCTAGCGCACCTCGGGGCTACACCTTC. Translation gives CSASAPRGYTF.